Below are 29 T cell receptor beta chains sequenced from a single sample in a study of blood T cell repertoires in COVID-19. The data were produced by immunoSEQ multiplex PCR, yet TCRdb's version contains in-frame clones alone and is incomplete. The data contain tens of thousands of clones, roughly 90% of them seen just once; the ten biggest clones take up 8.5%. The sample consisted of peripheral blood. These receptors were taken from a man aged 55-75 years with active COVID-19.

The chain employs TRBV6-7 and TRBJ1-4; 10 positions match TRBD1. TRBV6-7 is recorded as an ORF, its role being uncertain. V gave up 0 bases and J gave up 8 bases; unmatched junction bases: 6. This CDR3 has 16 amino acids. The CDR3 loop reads CASSYSTGGAGEKLFF. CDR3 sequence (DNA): TGTGCCAGCAGTTACTCGACAGGGGGCGCAGGGGAAAAACTGTTTTTT.

This CDR3 reads CASNWSGQGNEQYF. The CDR3 nucleotides are TGTGCCAGCAACTGGTCGGGACAGGGAAACGAGCAGTACTTC. The chain has TRBV27 and TRBJ2-7; 9 positions match TRBD1. The germline V gene encodes CDR1 MNHEY and CDR2 SMNVEV (reference sequence). V lost 7 bases to trimming and J lost 5 bases; unmatched junction nucleotides: 9. CDR3 size: 14 residues.

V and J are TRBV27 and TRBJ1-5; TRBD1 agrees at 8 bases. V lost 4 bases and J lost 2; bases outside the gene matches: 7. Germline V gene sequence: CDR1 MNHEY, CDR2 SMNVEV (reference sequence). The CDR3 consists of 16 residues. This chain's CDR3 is CASSSYRGGGNQPQHF. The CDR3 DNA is TGTGCCAGCAGTTCATACAGGGGGGGAGGCAATCAGCCCCAGCATTTT.

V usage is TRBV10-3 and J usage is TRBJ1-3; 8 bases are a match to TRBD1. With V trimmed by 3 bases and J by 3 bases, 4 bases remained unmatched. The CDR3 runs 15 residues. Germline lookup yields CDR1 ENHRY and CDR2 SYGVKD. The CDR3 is CAISDRGQGGNTIYF. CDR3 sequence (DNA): TGTGCCATCAGTGACCGCGGACAGGGTGGAAACACCATATATTTT.

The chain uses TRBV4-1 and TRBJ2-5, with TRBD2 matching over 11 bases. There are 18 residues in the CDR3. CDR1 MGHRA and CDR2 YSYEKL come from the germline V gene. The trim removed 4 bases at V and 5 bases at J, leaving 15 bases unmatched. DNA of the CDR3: TGCGCCAGCAGCCCCGATAGCGGGAGGGCTGGAGATAGGGAGACCCAGTACTTC. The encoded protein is CASSPDSGRAGDRETQYF.

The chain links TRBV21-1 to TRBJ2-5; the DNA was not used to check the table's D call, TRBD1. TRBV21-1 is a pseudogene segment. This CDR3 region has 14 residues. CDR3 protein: CAKHRGLRQETQYF. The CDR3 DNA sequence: TGTGCCAAGCACAGGGGGTTGAGGCAAGAGACCCAGTACTTC.

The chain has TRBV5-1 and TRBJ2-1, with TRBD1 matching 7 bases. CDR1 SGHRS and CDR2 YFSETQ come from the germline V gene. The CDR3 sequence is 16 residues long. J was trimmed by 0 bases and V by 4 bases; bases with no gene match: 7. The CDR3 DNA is TGCGCCAGCAGCGCCCCGACAGGGAGCTCCTACAATGAGCAGTTCTTC. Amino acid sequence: CASSAPTGSSYNEQFF.

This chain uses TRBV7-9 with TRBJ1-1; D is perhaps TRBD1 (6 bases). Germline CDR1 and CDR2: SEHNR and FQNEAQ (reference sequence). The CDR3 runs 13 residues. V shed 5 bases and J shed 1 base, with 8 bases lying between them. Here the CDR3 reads CASSKQGNTEAFF. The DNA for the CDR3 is TGTGCCAGCAGCAAACAGGGGAACACTGAAGCTTTCTTT. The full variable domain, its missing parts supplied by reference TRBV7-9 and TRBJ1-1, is DTGVSQNPRHKITKRGQNVTFRCDPISEHNRLYWYRQTLGQGPEFLTYFQNEAQLEKSRLLSDRFSAERPKGSFSTLEIQRTEQGDSAMYLCASSKQGNTEAFFGQGTRLTVV.

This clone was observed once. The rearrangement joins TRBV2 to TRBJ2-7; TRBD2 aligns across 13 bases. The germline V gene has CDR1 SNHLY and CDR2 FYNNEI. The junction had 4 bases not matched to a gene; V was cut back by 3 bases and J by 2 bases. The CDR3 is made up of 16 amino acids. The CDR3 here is CASSDPGLAGTYEQYF. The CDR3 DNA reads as TGTGCCAGCAGTGACCCGGGACTAGCGGGAACCTACGAGCAGTACTTC.

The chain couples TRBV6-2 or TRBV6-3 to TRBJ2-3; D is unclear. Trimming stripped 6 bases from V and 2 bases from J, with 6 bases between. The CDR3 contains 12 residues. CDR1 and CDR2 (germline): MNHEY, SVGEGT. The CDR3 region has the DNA TGTGCCAGCAGCGAGATCACAGATACGCAGTATTTT. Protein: CASSEITDTQYF.

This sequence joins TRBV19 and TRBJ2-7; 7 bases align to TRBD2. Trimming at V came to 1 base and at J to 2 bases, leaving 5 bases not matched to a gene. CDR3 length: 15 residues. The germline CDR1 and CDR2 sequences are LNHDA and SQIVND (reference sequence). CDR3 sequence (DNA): TGTGCCAGTAGTATAGGCCTAGCGGCCACCTACGAGCAGTACTTC. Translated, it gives CASSIGLAATYEQYF.

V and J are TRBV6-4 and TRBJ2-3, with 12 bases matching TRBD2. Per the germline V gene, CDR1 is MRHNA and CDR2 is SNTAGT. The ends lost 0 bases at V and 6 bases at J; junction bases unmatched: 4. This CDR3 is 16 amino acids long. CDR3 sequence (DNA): TGTGCCAGCAGTGACTCGGGGACTAGCGGGCAGGATACGCAGTATTTT. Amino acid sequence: CASSDSGTSGQDTQYF.

CDR3 bases: TGTGCCAGCAGTTACTCAAGGACAGGTGGAGATGGCTACACCTTC. Its protein product is CASSYSRTGGDGYTF. The rearrangement links TRBV6-2 or TRBV6-3 to TRBJ1-2; TRBD1 agrees at 7 bases. The CDR3 has 15 residues. Losses at the gene ends were 0 bases for V and 6 bases for J; bases not matched to a gene: 7. Germline-derived CDR1 and CDR2 are MNHEY and SVGEGT.

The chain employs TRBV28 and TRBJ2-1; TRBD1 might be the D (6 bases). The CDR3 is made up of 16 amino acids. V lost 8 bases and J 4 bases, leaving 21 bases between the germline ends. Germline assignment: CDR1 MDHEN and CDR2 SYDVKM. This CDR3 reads CASANYGTNEYNEQFF. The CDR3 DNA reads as TGTGCCAGCGCAAACTACGGGACAAACGAATACAATGAGCAGTTCTTC.

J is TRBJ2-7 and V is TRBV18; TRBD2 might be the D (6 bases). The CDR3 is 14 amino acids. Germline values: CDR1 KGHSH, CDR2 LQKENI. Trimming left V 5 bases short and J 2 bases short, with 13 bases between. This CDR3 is CASSDGRLPYEQYF. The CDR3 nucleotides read TGTGCCAGCTCAGATGGGAGGCTCCCCTACGAGCAGTACTTC.

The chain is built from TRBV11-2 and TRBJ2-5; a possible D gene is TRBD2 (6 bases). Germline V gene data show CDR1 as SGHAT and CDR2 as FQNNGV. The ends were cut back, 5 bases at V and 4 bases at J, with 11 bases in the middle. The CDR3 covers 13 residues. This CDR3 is CASSPPGGETQYF. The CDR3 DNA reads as TGTGCCAGCAGCCCCCCCGGGGGAGAGACCCAGTACTTC. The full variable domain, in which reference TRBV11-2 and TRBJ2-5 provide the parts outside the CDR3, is EAGVAQSPRYKIIEKRQSVAFWCNPISGHATLYWYQQILGQGPKLLIQFQNNGVVDDSQLPKDRFSAERLKGVDSTLKIQPAKLEDSAVYLCASSPPGGETQYFGPGTRLLVL.

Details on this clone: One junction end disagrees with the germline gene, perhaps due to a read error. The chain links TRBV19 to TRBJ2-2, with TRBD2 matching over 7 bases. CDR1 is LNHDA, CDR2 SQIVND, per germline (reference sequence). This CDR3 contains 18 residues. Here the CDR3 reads CASSMVSLLAAKTGELFF. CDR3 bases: TGTGCCAGTAGTATGGTAAGCCTCCTAGCGGCGAAGACCGGGGAGCTGTTTTTT.

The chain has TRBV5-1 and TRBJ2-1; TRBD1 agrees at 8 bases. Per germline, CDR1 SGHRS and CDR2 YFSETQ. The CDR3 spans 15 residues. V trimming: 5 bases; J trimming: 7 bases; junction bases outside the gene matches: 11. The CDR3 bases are TGCGCCAGCAGTCCCGGGACAGGCCTGGAAAATGAGCAGTTCTTC. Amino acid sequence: CASSPGTGLENEQFF.

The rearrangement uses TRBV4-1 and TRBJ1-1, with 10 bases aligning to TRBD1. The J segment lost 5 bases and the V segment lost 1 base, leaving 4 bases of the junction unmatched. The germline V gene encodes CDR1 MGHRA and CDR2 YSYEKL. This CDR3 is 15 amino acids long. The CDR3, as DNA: TGCGCCAGCAGCCAAGGACAGGGGGCAAGTACTGAAGCTTTCTTT. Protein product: CASSQGQGASTEAFF.

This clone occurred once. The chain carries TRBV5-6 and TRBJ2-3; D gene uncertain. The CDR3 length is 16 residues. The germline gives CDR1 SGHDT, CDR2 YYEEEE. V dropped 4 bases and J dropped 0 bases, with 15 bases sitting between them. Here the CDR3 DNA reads TGTGCCAGCAGCACCCGACATCCCAAAAGCACAGATACGCAGTATTTT. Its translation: CASSTRHPKSTDTQYF.

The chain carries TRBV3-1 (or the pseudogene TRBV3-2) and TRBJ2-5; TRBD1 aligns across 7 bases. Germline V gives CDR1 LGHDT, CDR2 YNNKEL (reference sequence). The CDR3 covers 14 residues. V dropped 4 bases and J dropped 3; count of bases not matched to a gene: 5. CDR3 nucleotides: TGTGCCAGCAGCCGCTCGACAGGGAAAGAGACCCAGTACTTC. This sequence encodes CASSRSTGKETQYF.

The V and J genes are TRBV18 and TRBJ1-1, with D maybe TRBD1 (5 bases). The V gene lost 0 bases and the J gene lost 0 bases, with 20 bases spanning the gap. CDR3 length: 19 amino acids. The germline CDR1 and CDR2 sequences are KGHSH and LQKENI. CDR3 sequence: CASSPPGRYGRVMNTEAFF. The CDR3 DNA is TGTGCCAGCTCACCACCGGGGCGGTACGGCAGGGTGATGAACACTGAAGCTTTCTTT.

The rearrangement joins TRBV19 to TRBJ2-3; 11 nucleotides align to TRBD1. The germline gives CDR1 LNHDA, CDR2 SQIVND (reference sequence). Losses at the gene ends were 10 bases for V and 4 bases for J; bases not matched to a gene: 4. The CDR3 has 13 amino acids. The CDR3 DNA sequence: TGTGCCACGGACAGGGGGCAGGCAGATACGCAGTATTTT. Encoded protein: CATDRGQADTQYF.

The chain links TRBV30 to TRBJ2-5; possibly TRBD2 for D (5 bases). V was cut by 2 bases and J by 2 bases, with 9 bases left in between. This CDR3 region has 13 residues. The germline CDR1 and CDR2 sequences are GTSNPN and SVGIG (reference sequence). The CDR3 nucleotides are TGTGCCTGGAGTAGGAGGTTACAAGAGACCCAGTACTTC. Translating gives CAWSRRLQETQYF.

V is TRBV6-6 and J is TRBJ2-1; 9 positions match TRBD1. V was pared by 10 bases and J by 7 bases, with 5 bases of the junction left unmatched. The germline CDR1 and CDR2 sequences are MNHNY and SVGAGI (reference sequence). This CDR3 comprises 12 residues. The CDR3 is CATGDRANEQFF. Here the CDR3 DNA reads TGTGCCACCGGGGACAGGGCAAATGAGCAGTTCTTC.

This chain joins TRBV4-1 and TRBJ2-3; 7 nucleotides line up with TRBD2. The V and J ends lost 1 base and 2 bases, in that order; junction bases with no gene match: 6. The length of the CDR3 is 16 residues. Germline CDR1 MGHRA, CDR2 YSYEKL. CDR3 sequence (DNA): TGCGCCAGCAGCCAAGGGGCTAGCGGCCACACAGATACGCAGTATTTT. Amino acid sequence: CASSQGASGHTDTQYF.

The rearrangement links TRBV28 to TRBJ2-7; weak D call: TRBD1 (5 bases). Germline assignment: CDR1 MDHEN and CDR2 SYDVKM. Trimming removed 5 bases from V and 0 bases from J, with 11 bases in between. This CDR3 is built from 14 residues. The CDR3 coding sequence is TGTGCCAGCAGTCTCGACAGTAGCTCCTACGAGCAGTACTTC. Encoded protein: CASSLDSSSYEQYF. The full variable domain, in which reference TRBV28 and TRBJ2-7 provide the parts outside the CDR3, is DVKVTQSSRYLVKRTGEKVFLECVQDMDHENMFWYRQDPGLGLRLIYFSYDVKMKEKGDIPEGYSVSREKKERFSLILESASTNQTSMYLCASSLDSSSYEQYFGPGTRLTVT.

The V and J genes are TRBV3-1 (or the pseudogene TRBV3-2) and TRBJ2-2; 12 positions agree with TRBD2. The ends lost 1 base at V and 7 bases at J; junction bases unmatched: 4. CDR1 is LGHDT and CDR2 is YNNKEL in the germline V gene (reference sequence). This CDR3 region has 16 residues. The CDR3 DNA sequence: TGTGCCAGCAGCCAAGGACTAGCGGGAGTAGTCGGGGAGCTGTTTTTT. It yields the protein CASSQGLAGVVGELFF.

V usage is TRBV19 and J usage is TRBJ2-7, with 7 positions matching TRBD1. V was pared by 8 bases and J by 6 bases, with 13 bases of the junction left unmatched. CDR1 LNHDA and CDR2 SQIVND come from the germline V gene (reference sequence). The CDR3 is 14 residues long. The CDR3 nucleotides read TGTGCCAGTGAATTCAGACAGGGCGTCGGCGAGCAGTACTTC. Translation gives CASEFRQGVGEQYF.